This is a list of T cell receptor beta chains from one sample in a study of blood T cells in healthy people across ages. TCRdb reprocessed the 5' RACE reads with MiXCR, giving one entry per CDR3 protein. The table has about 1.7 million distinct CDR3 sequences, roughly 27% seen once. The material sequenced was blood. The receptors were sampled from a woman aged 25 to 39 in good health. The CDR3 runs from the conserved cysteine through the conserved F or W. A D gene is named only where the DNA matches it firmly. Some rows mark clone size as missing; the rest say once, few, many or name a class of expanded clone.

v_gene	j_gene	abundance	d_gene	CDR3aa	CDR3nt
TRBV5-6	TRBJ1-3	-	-	CASSLYGSGNTIYF	TGTGCCAGCAGCTTATACGGGTCTGGAAACACCATATATTTT
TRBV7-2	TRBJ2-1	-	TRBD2	CASSGPLAGDSEQFF	TGTGCCAGCAGCGGACCCCTAGCGGGAGATTCTGAGCAGTTCTTC
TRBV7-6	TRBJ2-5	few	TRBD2	CTSSLGTSGAETQYF	TGTACCAGCAGCTTAGGGACTAGCGGGGCCGAGACCCAGTACTTC
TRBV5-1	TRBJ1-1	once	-	CASSPGDLGGSEAFF	TGCGCCAGCAGCCCCGGGGACCTCGGAGGTTCTGAAGCTTTCTTT
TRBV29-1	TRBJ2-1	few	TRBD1	CSVGRDRGPSNEQFF	TGCAGCGTAGGACGGGACAGGGGCCCCTCCAATGAGCAGTTCTTC
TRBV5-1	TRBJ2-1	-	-	CASSLVPGATYNEQFF	TGCGCCAGCAGCTTGGTGCCGGGGGCGACTTACAATGAGCAGTTCTTC
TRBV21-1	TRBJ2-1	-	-	CASRWGRQGAYNEQFF	TGTGCCAGCAGATGGGGTCGACAGGGAGCTTACAATGAGCAGTTCTTC
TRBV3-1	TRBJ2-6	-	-	CASSPPWGADVLTF	TGTGCCAGCAGCCCCCCGTGGGGGGCTGACGTCCTGACTTTC
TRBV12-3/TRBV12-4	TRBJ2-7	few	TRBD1	CASSSLTGGYYEQYF	TGTGCCAGCAGTTCCCTGACAGGGGGCTACTACGAGCAGTACTTC
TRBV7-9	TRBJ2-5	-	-	CASNLRVGKETQYF	TGTGCCAGCAACTTAAGAGTAGGGAAGGAGACCCAGTACTTC
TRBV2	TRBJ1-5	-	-	CASRVNQPQHF	TGTGCCAGCAGGGTGAATCAGCCCCAGCATTTT
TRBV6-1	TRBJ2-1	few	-	CASSEFRTVGEQFF	TGTGCCAGCAGTGAATTTCGGACAGTCGGTGAGCAGTTCTTC
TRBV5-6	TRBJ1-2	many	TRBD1	CASSLTGVAYGYTF	TGTGCCAGCAGTCTAACAGGGGTTGCCTATGGCTACACCTTC
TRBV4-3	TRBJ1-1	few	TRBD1	CASRWTGRRDTEAFF	TGCGCCAGCAGGTGGACAGGGAGGAGGGACACTGAAGCTTTCTTT
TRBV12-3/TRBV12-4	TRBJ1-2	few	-	CASTFPGNYGYTF	TGTGCCAGCACCTTTCCAGGCAACTATGGCTACACCTTC
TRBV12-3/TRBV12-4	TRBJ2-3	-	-	CASSRLGAENTQYF	TGTGCCAGCAGCCGACTCGGGGCGGAAAATACGCAGTATTTT
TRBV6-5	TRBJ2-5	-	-	CASSYSPGRETQYF	TGTGCCAGCAGTTACTCGCCAGGCAGAGAGACCCAGTACTTC
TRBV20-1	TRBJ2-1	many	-	CSALDEYNEQFF	TGCAGTGCTCTAGACGAATACAATGAGCAGTTCTTC
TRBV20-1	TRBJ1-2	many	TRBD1	CSARDLWDRGNSGYTF	TGCAGTGCTAGAGACCTATGGGACAGGGGAAACTCTGGCTACACCTTC
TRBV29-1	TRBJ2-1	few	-	CSVAGGQINNEQFF	TGCAGCGTTGCGGGCGGGCAGATAAACAATGAGCAGTTCTTC
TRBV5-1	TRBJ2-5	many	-	CASSLVGSLEETQYF	TGCGCCAGCAGCTTGGTGGGCAGTCTGGAAGAGACCCAGTACTTC
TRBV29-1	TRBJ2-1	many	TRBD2	CSTTGGGYNEQFF	TGCAGCACAACGGGCGGGGGTTACAATGAGCAGTTCTTC
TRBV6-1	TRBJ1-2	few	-	CASREVPSGGYTF	TGTGCCAGCAGAGAGGTTCCTTCTGGAGGCTACACCTTC
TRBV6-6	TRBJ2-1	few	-	CASSYDRHEQFF	TGTGCCAGCAGTTACGACCGGCATGAGCAGTTCTTC
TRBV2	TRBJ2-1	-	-	CASTAPSPYNEQFF	TGTGCCAGCACCGCGCCTAGCCCTTACAATGAGCAGTTCTTC
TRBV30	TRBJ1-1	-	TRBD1	CAWSVLGQGGTEAFF	TGTGCCTGGAGTGTACTTGGACAGGGGGGCACTGAAGCTTTCTTT
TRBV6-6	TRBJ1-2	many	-	CASSSNRDKGYTF	TGTGCCAGCAGTTCAAACCGGGACAAAGGCTACACCTTC
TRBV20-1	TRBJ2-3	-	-	CSASSKGTDTQYF	TGCAGTGCTAGCTCCAAGGGGACAGATACGCAGTATTTT
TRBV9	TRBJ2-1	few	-	CASSAVQGGNEQFF	TGTGCCAGCAGCGCAGTCCAGGGCGGCAATGAGCAGTTCTTC
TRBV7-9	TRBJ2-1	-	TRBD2	CASSETGGPHEQFF	TGTGCCAGCAGTGAAACGGGGGGGCCACATGAGCAGTTCTTC
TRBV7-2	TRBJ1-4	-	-	CASSTQKGNQEKLFF	TGTGCCAGCAGCACACAAAAGGGGAACCAAGAAAAACTGTTTTTT
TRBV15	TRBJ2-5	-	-	CATSRDPQYQETQYF	TGTGCCACCAGCAGAGACCCCCAGTACCAAGAGACCCAGTACTTC